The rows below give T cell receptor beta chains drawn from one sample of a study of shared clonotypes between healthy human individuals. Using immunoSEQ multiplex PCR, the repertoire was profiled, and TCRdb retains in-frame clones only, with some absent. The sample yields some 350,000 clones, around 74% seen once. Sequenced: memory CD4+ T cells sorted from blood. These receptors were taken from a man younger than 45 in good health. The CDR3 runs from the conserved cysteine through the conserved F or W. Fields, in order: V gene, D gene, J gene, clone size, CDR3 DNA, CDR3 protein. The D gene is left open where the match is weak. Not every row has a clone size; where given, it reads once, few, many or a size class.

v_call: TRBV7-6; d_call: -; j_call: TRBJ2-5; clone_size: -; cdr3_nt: TGTGCCAGCAGCTTATCAGTGGGAGAGACCCAGTACTTC; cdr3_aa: CASSLSVGETQYF
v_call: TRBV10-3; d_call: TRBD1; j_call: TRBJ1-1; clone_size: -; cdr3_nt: TGTGCCATCAGTGAGTCCCGACAGGGACGAACTGAAGCTTTCTTT; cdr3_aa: CAISESRQGRTEAFF
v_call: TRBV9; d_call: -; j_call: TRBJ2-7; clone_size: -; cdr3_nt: TGTGCCAGCAGCGCGGGGCTAGCGAACTACGAGCAGTACTTC; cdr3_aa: CASSAGLANYEQYF
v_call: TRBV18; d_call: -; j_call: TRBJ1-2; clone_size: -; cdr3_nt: TGTGCCAGCTCACCAGCTTCGTTTGGGTATCCCTACACCTTC; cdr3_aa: CASSPASFGYPYTF
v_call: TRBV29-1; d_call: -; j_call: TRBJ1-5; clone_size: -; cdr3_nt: TGCAGCGTTGGTAAGGGGGGGGTTGACCAGCCCCAGCATTTT; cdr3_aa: CSVGKGGVDQPQHF
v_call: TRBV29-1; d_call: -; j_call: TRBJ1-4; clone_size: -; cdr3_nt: TGCAGCGTCCTGGACAGTGCAACTAATGAAAAACTGTTTTTT; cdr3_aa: CSVLDSATNEKLFF
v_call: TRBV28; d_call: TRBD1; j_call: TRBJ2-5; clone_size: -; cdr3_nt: TGTGCCAGCCAAAACCGCCAGGGGGCGGTGGGCAGGGAGACCCAGTACTTC; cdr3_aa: CASQNRQGAVGRETQYF
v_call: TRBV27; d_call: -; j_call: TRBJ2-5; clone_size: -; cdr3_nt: TGTGCCAGCGGAAGCTCCACCTCTTTGAGAGAGACCCAGTACTTC; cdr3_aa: CASGSSTSLRETQYF
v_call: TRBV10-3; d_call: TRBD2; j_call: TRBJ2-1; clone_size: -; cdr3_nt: TGTGCCGTAGCAGGCGGGAGAGCGTCCGATGAGCAGTTCTTC; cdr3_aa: CAVAGGRASDEQFF
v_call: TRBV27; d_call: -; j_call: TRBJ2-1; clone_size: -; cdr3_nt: TGTGCCAGCAGTTTATTGGGGGCGGCCTACAATGAGCAGTTCTTC; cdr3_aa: CASSLLGAAYNEQFF
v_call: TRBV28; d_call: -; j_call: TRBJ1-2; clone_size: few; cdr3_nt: TGTGCCAGCAGCGATCGAGCGGGCTACACCTTC; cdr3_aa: CASSDRAGYTF
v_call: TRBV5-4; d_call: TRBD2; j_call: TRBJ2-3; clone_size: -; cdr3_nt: TGTGCCAGCAGCGAGGGACTAGCGGGAGGAGGCGCAGATACGCAGTATTTT; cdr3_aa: CASSEGLAGGGADTQYF
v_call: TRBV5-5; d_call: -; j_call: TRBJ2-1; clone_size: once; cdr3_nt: TGTGCCAGCAGCTTGGGCCCAGCGAACTCCTACAATGAGCAGTTCTTC; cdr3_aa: CASSLGPANSYNEQFF
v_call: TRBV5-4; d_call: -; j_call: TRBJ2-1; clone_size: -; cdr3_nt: TGTGCCAGCAGTTCGTCTGCCGGGACGGATCTCAATGAGCAGTTCTTC; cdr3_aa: CASSSSAGTDLNEQFF
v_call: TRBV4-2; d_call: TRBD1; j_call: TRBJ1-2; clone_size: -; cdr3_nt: TGTGCCAGCAGCCAAACAGGGGGCGAGGTCTATGGCTACACCTTC; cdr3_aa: CASSQTGGEVYGYTF
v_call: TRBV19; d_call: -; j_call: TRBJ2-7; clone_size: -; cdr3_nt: TGTGCCAGTAGTATATCGCTTTCTTCCTACGAGCAGTACTTC; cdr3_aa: CASSISLSSYEQYF
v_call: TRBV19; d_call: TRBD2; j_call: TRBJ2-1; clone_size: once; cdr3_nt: TGTGCCAGTAGTTTGGGACTAGCGGGAAACGAGCAGTTCTTC; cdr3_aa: CASSLGLAGNEQFF
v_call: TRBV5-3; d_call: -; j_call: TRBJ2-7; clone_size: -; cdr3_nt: TGTGCCAGAAGCGGGACTCACCTCGAGCAGTACTTC; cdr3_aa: CARSGTHLEQYF
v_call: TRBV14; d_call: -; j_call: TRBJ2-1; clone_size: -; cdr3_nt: TGTGCCAGCAGCCCCTACTCCGAATTAGAGCAGTTCTTC; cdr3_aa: CASSPYSELEQFF
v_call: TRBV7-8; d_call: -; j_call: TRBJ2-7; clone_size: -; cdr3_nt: TGTGCCAGCAGCTCTCCCGGCGTGAGGAAGACCTACGAGCAGTACTTC; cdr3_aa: CASSSPGVRKTYEQYF
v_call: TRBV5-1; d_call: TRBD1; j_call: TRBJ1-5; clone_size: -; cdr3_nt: TGCGCCAGCCCGGGGACAGGGAGGGAGAATTGTAGCAATCAGCCCCAGCATTTT; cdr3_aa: CASPGTGRENCSNQPQHF
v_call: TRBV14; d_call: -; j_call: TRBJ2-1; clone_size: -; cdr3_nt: TGTGCCAGCAGCCAAGATTGGGTCCGGATCGGGGATTTATACAATGAGCAGTTCTTC; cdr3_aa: CASSQDWVRIGDLYNEQFF
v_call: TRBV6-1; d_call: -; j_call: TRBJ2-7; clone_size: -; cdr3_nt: TGTGCCAGCAACTATGTGGGGCACGAGCAGTACTTC; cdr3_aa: CASNYVGHEQYF
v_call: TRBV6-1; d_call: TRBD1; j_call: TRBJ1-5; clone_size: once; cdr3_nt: TGTGCCAGCAGTCAGGGACAGGGTAGCAATCAGCCCCAGCATTTT; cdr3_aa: CASSQGQGSNQPQHF
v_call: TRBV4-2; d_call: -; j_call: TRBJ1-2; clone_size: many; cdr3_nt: TGTGCCAGCAGCCAAGGACGTATAGATGGCTACACCTTC; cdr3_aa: CASSQGRIDGYTF
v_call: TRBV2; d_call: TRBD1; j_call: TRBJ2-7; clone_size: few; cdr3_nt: TGTGCCAGCAGTGAATGGACAGGGGGTAGCTACGAGCAGTACTTC; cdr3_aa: CASSEWTGGSYEQYF
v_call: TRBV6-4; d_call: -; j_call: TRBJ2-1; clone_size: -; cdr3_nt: TGTGCCAGCAGTGACACAGGGAGCTCCTACAATGAGCAGTTCTTC; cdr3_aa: CASSDTGSSYNEQFF
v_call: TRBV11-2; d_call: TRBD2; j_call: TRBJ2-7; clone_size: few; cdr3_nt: TGTGCCAGCAGCTTCGCCCCGGGACTAGCGGCCTACGAGCAGTACTTC; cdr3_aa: CASSFAPGLAAYEQYF
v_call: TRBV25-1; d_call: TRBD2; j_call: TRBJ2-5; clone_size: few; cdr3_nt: TGTGCCAGCAGCGAAGGGACTAGCGGGAGTATGTATTGGGAGACCCAGTACTTC; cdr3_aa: CASSEGTSGSMYWETQYF
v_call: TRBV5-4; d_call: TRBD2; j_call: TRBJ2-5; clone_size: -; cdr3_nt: TGTGCCAGCAGCTCTCGGACTAGCGGGGGGGAGACCCAGTACTTC; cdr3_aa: CASSSRTSGGETQYF
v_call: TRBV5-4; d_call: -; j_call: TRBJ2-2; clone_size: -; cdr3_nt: TGTGCCAGCAGCTTGGCGGGTTCCCGCTCCCTCACCGGGGAGCTGTTTTTT; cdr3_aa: CASSLAGSRSLTGELFF
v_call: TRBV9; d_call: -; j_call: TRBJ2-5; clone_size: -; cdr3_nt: TGTGCCAGCAGCCCCTCGACACACCAAGAGACCCAGTACTTC; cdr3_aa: CASSPSTHQETQYF
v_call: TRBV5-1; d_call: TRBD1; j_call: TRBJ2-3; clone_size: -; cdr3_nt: TGCGCCAGCACGGGACAGGGATTAGATACGCAGTATTTT; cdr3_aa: CASTGQGLDTQYF
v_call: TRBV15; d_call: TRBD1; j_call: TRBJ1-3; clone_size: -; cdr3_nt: TGTGCCACCAGCAGCCCGGGACAGTCGGTAAACACCATATATTTT; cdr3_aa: CATSSPGQSVNTIYF
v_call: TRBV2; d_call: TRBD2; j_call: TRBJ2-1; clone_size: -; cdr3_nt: TGTGCCAGCAGTGAATGGACTAGCGGGAGATCAAGTGAGCAGTTCTTC; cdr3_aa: CASSEWTSGRSSEQFF
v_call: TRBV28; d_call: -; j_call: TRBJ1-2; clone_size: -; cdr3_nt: TGTGCCAGCAGTTTGTTACAGTATGGCTACACCTTC; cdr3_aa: CASSLLQYGYTF